Listed here are 10 T cell receptor beta chains from one sample, sequenced in a study of beta chain features in type 1 diabetes. Study-wide results and limits: All four CD4+ subsets from Type 1 diabetes patients carried moderately but significantly shorter TCRB CDR3s.

Antigens of these TCRs are unknown. Expressed TCRB transcripts were sequenced after all isolated RNA was converted to cDNA. Clones were read by immunoSEQ multiplex PCR, and TCRdb kept only the in-frame ones, dropping some. The sample lists approximately 170,000 clones, approximately 7.9% occurring once. Sequencing was done on a sample of central memory CD4+ T cells from blood. These receptors were obtained from a man aged 18 to 29 with type 1 diabetes.

This clone turned up a few times. The chain has TRBV7-2 and TRBJ2-3; no definite D call. Germline CDR1 is SGHTA and CDR2 is FQGNSA. The germline V and J ends were trimmed by 3 bases and 2 bases, with 12 bases remaining between them. The CDR3 extends over 15 amino acids. The CDR3 here is CASSFISGVTDTQYF. Here the CDR3 DNA reads TGTGCCAGCAGCTTTATCTCGGGTGTCACAGATACGCAGTATTTT.

This chain joins TRBV7-8 and TRBJ1-2, with D possibly matching TRBD1 (5 bases). V was clipped by 5 bases and J by 2 bases, with 12 bases between them. This CDR3 region has 14 residues. CDR1 is SGHVS and CDR2 is FQNEAQ in the germline V gene. CDR3 coding DNA: TGTGCCAGCAGCGGGGGGGACGGGAACTATGGCTACACCTTC. As protein: CASSGGDGNYGYTF.

Only a few counts were recorded for this clone. The chain uses TRBV28 and TRBJ2-7; possible D gene TRBD1, 5 bases. Germline V gene data show CDR1 as MDHEN and CDR2 as SYDVKM. The V gene lost 5 bases and the J gene lost 2 bases, with 10 bases spanning the gap. CDR3 length equals 13 residues. DNA for the CDR3: TGTGCCAGCAGTCCCTCGACAGCCTACGAGCAGTACTTC. Protein product: CASSPSTAYEQYF.

This clone was recorded a few times. V usage is TRBV5-4 and J usage is TRBJ2-7; the D gene is possibly TRBD1 (6 bases). V lost 5 bases, J lost 3 bases, and 15 bases lay in between. Germline V gene sequence: CDR1 SGHNT, CDR2 YYREEE (reference sequence). The CDR3 has 14 residues. The CDR3 coding sequence is TGTGCCAGCAGTTCAGGGGACGGGCACTACGAGCAGTACTTC. Its translation is CASSSGDGHYEQYF.

This clone was counted at least ten times. The same CDR3 also results from other DNA sequences found in this sample. The chain recombines TRBV10-2 with TRBJ2-7; TRBD1 matches 10 bases. This CDR3 has 12 residues. In germline, CDR1 is WSHSY, CDR2 SAAADI. Losses at the gene ends were 9 bases for V and 3 bases for J; bases not matched to a gene: 2. The CDR3: CASRDRGYEQYF. The CDR3 nucleotides read TGCGCCAGTAGGGACAGGGGCTACGAGCAGTACTTC.

This clone turned up a few times. One end of the junction varies from germline; a read error may be responsible. This rearrangement joins TRBV6-1 to TRBJ2-7; D is unresolved. This CDR3 contains 11 residues. CDR1 MNHNS and CDR2 SASEGT come from the germline V gene. CDR3 nucleotide sequence: TGTGCCAGCAGTTACCTTTTCGAGGAGTACTTC. Encoded protein: CASSYLFEEYF.

The chain employs TRBV18 and TRBJ2-3; the D gene is possibly TRBD1 (6 bases). Trimming pared 4 bases from V and 0 bases from J, leaving 11 bases between. Germline V gives CDR1 KGHSH, CDR2 LQKENI. This CDR3 spans 15 amino acids. CDR3 sequence: CASSLWTASTDTQYF. In nucleotides, the CDR3 is TGTGCCAGCTCACTTTGGACAGCTAGCACAGATACGCAGTATTTT.

This clone was detected only a few times. The gene calls are TRBV4-3 and TRBJ2-7; D may be TRBD2 (5 bases). CDR1 and CDR2 (germline): LGHNA, YSLEER. V lost 1 base, J lost 4 bases, and 11 bases lay in between. CDR3 length: 14 amino acids. The CDR3 region has the DNA TGCGCCAGCAGCCAAGCATCAAGCGGATACGAGCAGTACTTC. Protein: CASSQASSGYEQYF.

This clone occurred a few times. The chain combines TRBV4-2 with TRBJ2-7, with 9 bases lining up with TRBD2. With 1 base clipped from V and 2 bases from J, the junction kept 6 bases outside the gene matches. The CDR3 contains 16 residues. Germline-derived CDR1 and CDR2 are LGHNA and YNFKEQ. This chain's CDR3 is CASSQVGASGTYEQYF. CDR3 DNA: TGTGCCAGCAGCCAAGTAGGGGCTAGCGGGACCTACGAGCAGTACTTC.

This clone was recorded a few times. The chain employs TRBV6-1 and TRBJ2-1, with D uncertain. The length of the CDR3 is 12 residues. The V end lost 4 bases, the J end lost 8 bases, and 9 bases lay between the germline ends. Germline assignment: CDR1 MNHNS and CDR2 SASEGT. For the CDR3, the DNA is TGTGCCAGCAGTGCGGGTAGCTATGAGCAGTTCTTC. Its translation is CASSAGSYEQFF.